The 27 T cell receptor beta chains reported below all come from one sample, sequenced in a study of metastatic and nonmetastatic thyroid tumors. With MiXCR, TCRdb reprocessed the PCR reads. This sample carries approximately 38,000 clones, about 26% of them seen once, and the ten largest clones take about a tenth. All patients were untreated before thyroid surgery. The specimen sequenced was blood. The source of these receptors is a male donor with papillary thyroid cancer or a benign thyroid nodule (not recorded which). Some clones in this sample may be carry-over from other donors' samples.

By share of the sample, this clone is medium-sized (0.01 to 0.1%). The chain recombines TRBV12-3 or TRBV12-4 with TRBJ2-2; no clear D. Trimming shortened V by 6 bases and J by 1 base, and 3 bases separated the two germline ends. There are 12 residues in the CDR3. This CDR3 reads CASSRNTGELFF. For the CDR3, the DNA is TGTGCCAGCAGCAGGAACACCGGGGAGCTGTTTTTT.

This clone was seen many times. V is TRBV12-3 or TRBV12-4 and J is TRBJ2-7; no firm D call. Trimming stripped 5 bases from V and 4 bases from J, with 12 bases between. The CDR3 runs to 13 residues. The CDR3 DNA is TGTGCCAGCAGTCGATACCGTAATTACGAGCAGTACTTC. Protein product: CASSRYRNYEQYF.

The J gene is TRBJ1-1, the V gene TRBV12-3 or TRBV12-4, with a weak D call TRBD1 (5 bases). CDR3 length: 13 residues. V lost 2 bases and J lost 4, with 8 bases in between. The chain's CDR3 is CASSLMGGTEAFF. The DNA of the CDR3 is TGTGCCAGCAGTTTAATGGGGGGCACTGAAGCTTTCTTT.

By frequency in the sample, this clone is medium-sized. This rearrangement joins TRBV20-1 to TRBJ1-2; D not resolved. CDR3 length: 17 residues. Trimming took 1 base from V and 0 from J, leaving 18 bases between them. In germline, CDR1 is DFQATT, CDR2 SNEGSKA (reference sequence). Here the CDR3 reads CSARVMAQAGANYGYTF. The CDR3 DNA follows: TGCAGTGCTAGAGTGATGGCCCAGGCAGGAGCTAACTATGGCTACACCTTC.

CDR3 sequence reads: CASTPNEGTEAFF. As DNA, the CDR3 is TGTGCCAGTACCCCAAATGAGGGCACTGAAGCTTTCTTT. This chain connects TRBV19 to TRBJ1-1; unclear D gene. The CDR3 loop spans 13 amino acids. V was shortened by 7 bases and J by 4 bases, with 13 bases between the two germline ends. CDR1 is LNHDA, CDR2 SQIVND, per germline (reference sequence).

In its sample, this clone was seen many times. The rearrangement joins TRBV6-1 to TRBJ2-3; D is undetermined. In germline, CDR1 is MNHNS, CDR2 SASEGT. Between the trimmed V and J ends, which lost 4 bases and 3 bases, there was a span of 11 bases. The CDR3 runs 14 residues. The CDR3 sequence: CASSGYDGTDTQYF. CDR3 bases: TGTGCCAGCAGTGGATACGATGGAACAGATACGCAGTATTTT.

Remarks on this clone: The final CDR3 position lacks the conserved phenylalanine or tryptophan, pointing to a likely read error. The chain joins TRBV7-3 to TRBJ2-2; D remains unclear. Germline assignment: CDR1 SGHTA and CDR2 FQGTGA. V gave up 5 bases and J gave up 7 bases, with 8 bases separating them. This CDR3 is built from 12 residues. The CDR3 region is CASSRMNGELFS. DNA of the CDR3: TGTGCCAGCAGCCGCATGAACGGGGAGCTGTTTTCT.

This clone was seen at least ten times. Being one base from a much bigger clone, this may be a read error. The chain has TRBV20-1 and TRBJ2-7; TRBD2 aligns across 7 bases. Looked up from germline, CDR1 is DFQATT and CDR2 is SNEGSKA (reference sequence). V gave up 5 bases and J gave up 4 bases; unmatched junction bases: 5. The length of the CDR3 is 12 residues. In DNA, the CDR3 is TGCAGTGCTCCTTCGGGGGGATACGAGCAGTACTTC. Encoded protein: CSAPSGGYEQYF.

At least ten counts were recorded for this clone. The rearrangement links TRBV3-1 to TRBJ1-6; D unresolved. V lost 7 bases, J lost 6 bases, and 7 bases lay in between. CDR3 length equals 12 residues. CDR1 and CDR2 (germline): LGHDT, YNNKEL (reference sequence). This chain's CDR3 is CASTLSNSPLHF. CDR3 DNA: TGTGCCAGCACCCTTTCTAATTCACCCCTCCACTTT. The full variable domain, completed using reference TRBV3-1 and TRBJ1-6, is DTAVSQTPKYLVTQMGNDKSIKCEQNLGHDTMYWYKQDSKKFLKIMFSYNNKELIINETVPNRFSPKSPDKAHLNLHINSLELGDSAVYFCASTLSNSPLHFGNGTRLTVT.

This sequence joins TRBV6-4 and TRBJ1-5, with D possibly TRBD1 on 5 matching bases. Deletions cut 3 bases from V and 5 bases from J, with 8 bases between. Germline lookup yields CDR1 MRHNA and CDR2 SNTAGT. The CDR3 length is 13 residues. Written as DNA, the CDR3 is TGTGCCAGCAGTGAGGGACCGTATCAGCCCCAGCATTTT. Protein sequence: CASSEGPYQPQHF.

This clone is medium-sized in the sample. The chain couples TRBV20-1 to TRBJ2-1, with 13 bases matching TRBD2. The CDR3 runs to 15 residues. J gave up 7 bases and V 0 bases, and 3 bases lay outside the gene matches. Germline values: CDR1 DFQATT, CDR2 SNEGSKA (reference sequence). CDR3 coding DNA: TGCAGTGCTAGAGAACTAGCGGGAGGGCCGAATGAGCAGTTCTTC. It encodes CSARELAGGPNEQFF.

The CDR3 DNA sequence: TGTGCCAGCAGCTTAGCAGGCAGGGGTACTGAAGCTTTCTTT. It is translated as CASSLAGRGTEAFF. The rearrangement links TRBV7-2 to TRBJ1-1, with D possibly TRBD1 on 6 matching bases. The ends were cut back, 0 bases at V and 5 bases at J, with 10 bases in the middle. Germline V gene sequence: CDR1 SGHTA, CDR2 FQGNSA. The CDR3 extends over 14 amino acids.

On this clone: Compared with germline, one end of the junction differs, possibly owing to a read error. V and J are TRBV20-1 and TRBJ2-3; D unresolved. Germline V gene sequence: CDR1 DFQATT, CDR2 SNEGSKA (reference sequence). CDR3 length: 15 residues. The CDR3: CSARDHSVSTDTQYF. CDR3 sequence (DNA): TGCAGTGCTAGAGATCATTCGGTTAGCACAGATACTCAGTATTTT.

This rearrangement joins TRBV20-1 to TRBJ1-5; TRBD1 matches at 9 bases. J was trimmed by 4 bases and V by 6 bases; bases with no gene match: 10. Germline lookup yields CDR1 DFQATT and CDR2 SNEGSKA (reference sequence). The CDR3 runs 15 residues. In DNA form, the CDR3 reads TGCAGTGCCGCAAAGACAGGGGGAGTGAATCAGCCCCAGCATTTT. Translating gives CSAAKTGGVNQPQHF.

The chain joins TRBV19 to TRBJ1-5; D not resolved. CDR1 and CDR2 (germline): LNHDA, SQIVND (reference sequence). The CDR3 consists of 12 residues. V was clipped by 5 bases and J by 9 bases, with 11 bases between them. This CDR3 is CASSEIMGPQHF. DNA for the CDR3: TGTGCCAGTAGTGAAATTATGGGGCCCCAGCATTTT.

This clone was observed a few times. The rearrangement joins TRBV11-2 to TRBJ2-1, with D possibly being TRBD2 (6 bases). The V gene lost 4 bases and the J gene lost 9 bases, with 25 bases spanning the gap. This CDR3 has 17 residues. Germline lookup yields CDR1 SGHAT and CDR2 FQNNGV. CDR3 sequence: CASSYVSGVATRLEQFF. In DNA form, the CDR3 reads TGTGCCAGCAGCTACGTATCGGGAGTAGCGACTCGACTTGAGCAGTTCTTC.

V gene TRBV28 combines with J gene TRBJ2-7; a possible D gene is TRBD2 (5 bases). The V end was cut by 6 bases, the J end by 1 base, with 13 bases between. From germline, CDR1 is MDHEN and CDR2 SYDVKM. The CDR3 has 14 amino acids. The CDR3 DNA follows: TGTGCCAGCAGCCTTGCCGGGGTATCCTACGAGCAGTACTTC. It specifies CASSLAGVSYEQYF.

The rearrangement joins TRBV20-1 to TRBJ2-7; tentatively, D is TRBD1 (6 bases). The germline V gene has CDR1 DFQATT and CDR2 SNEGSKA (reference sequence). V shed 0 bases and J shed 6 bases, with 15 bases lying between them. The CDR3 consists of 14 residues. The CDR3, as DNA: TGCAGTGCTAGAGACCCCCAGGGGAGCTTCGAGCAGTACTTC. Its protein is CSARDPQGSFEQYF.

Many counts were recorded for this clone. The gene calls are TRBV20-1 and TRBJ2-1; D not resolved. Trimming stripped 0 bases from V and 8 bases from J, with 8 bases between. In germline, CDR1 is DFQATT, CDR2 SNEGSKA (reference sequence). The CDR3 covers 12 residues. The DNA for the CDR3 is TGCAGTGCTAGAGATCGTGTCCATGAGCAGTTCTTC. This translates into CSARDRVHEQFF.

This clone was observed a few times. The chain links TRBV6-2 or TRBV6-3 to TRBJ1-1; D not certain. The CDR3 loop spans 13 amino acids. From germline, CDR1 is MNHEY and CDR2 SVGEGT. Trimming stripped 6 bases from V and 0 bases from J, with 8 bases between. The CDR3 protein is CASRLGLNTEAFF. Written as DNA, the CDR3 is TGTGCCAGCAGGCTCGGACTGAACACTGAAGCTTTCTTT.

The V and J genes are TRBV20-1 and TRBJ1-1; possibly TRBD1 for D (6 bases). This CDR3 comprises 13 residues. Germline CDR1 reads DFQATT; CDR2 reads SNEGSKA (reference sequence). V lost 3 bases, J lost 0 bases, and 8 bases lay in between. The CDR3 DNA reads as TGCAGTGCTAGGGACAGATTGAACACTGAAGCTTTCTTT. Amino acid sequence: CSARDRLNTEAFF.

The genes are TRBV12-3 or TRBV12-4 and TRBJ1-5; D ambiguous. V was trimmed by 6 bases and J by 1 base, leaving 13 bases between them. The CDR3 has 15 amino acids. Here the CDR3 reads CASSTEDTSNQPQHF. DNA for the CDR3: TGTGCCAGCAGCACCGAGGATACAAGCAATCAGCCCCAGCATTTT.

This clone is termed medium-sized (0.01 to 0.1%). The J gene is TRBJ2-6, the V gene TRBV20-1, with a weak D call TRBD2 (5 bases). Between the trimmed V and J ends, which lost 2 bases and 0 bases, there was a span of 20 bases. Germline CDR1 DFQATT, CDR2 SNEGSKA (reference sequence). The CDR3 runs 19 residues. CDR3 sequence: CSARTRTVSPNSGANVLTF. The CDR3 DNA sequence: TGCAGTGCTAGAACTAGGACGGTGTCCCCAAACTCTGGGGCCAACGTCCTGACTTTC.

The chain employs TRBV5-1 and TRBJ1-6; no clear D. Looked up from germline, CDR1 is SGHRS and CDR2 is YFSETQ. V was cut by 2 bases and J by 7 bases, with 10 bases left in between. The CDR3 extends over 14 amino acids. CDR3 residues: CASSLRNENSPLHF. The CDR3 nucleotides are TGCGCCAGCAGCTTAAGGAATGAGAATTCACCCCTCCACTTT.

The rearrangement uses TRBV3-1 and TRBJ1-5; D not resolved. Germline loops: CDR1 LGHDT, CDR2 YNNKEL (reference sequence). V shed 4 bases and J shed 0 bases, with 10 bases lying between them. The CDR3 spans 15 residues. The CDR3, as DNA: TGTGCCAGCAGCCCCCTCCCCTATAGCAATCAGCCCCAGCATTTT. Its translation: CASSPLPYSNQPQHF.

The V and J genes are TRBV7-8 and TRBJ1-2; TRBD1 aligns across 9 bases. Germline CDR1 is SGHVS and CDR2 is FQNEAQ. This CDR3 has 14 residues. Trimming took 5 bases from V and 5 from J; bases not matched to a gene: 6. The CDR3 nucleotides are TGTGCCAGCAGCCGGGGACAGGGACCTTATGGCTACACCTTC. Its protein product is CASSRGQGPYGYTF.

This chain links TRBV11-2 with TRBJ1-3; 7 nucleotides match TRBD1. This CDR3 comprises 17 residues. J lost 2 bases, V lost 2 bases, and 9 bases had no gene match. Germline CDR1 and CDR2: SGHAT and FQNNGV. CDR3 sequence: CASSLFRGSRPGNTIYF. The CDR3 DNA reads TGTGCCAGCAGCTTATTCAGGGGGAGCCGCCCTGGAAACACCATATATTTT.